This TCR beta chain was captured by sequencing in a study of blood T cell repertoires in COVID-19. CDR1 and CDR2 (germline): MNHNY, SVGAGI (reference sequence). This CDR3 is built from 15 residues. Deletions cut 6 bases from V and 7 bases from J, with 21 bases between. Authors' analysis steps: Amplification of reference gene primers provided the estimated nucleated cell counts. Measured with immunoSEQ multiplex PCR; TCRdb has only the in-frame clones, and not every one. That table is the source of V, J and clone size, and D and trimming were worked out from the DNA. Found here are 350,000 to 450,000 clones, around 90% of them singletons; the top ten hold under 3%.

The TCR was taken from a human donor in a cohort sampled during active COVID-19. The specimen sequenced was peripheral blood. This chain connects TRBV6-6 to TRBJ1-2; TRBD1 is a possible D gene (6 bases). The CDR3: CASSPDSSEVSGYTF. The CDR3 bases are TGTGCCAGCAGCCCGGACAGCTCCGAAGTCTCTGGCTACACCTTC.